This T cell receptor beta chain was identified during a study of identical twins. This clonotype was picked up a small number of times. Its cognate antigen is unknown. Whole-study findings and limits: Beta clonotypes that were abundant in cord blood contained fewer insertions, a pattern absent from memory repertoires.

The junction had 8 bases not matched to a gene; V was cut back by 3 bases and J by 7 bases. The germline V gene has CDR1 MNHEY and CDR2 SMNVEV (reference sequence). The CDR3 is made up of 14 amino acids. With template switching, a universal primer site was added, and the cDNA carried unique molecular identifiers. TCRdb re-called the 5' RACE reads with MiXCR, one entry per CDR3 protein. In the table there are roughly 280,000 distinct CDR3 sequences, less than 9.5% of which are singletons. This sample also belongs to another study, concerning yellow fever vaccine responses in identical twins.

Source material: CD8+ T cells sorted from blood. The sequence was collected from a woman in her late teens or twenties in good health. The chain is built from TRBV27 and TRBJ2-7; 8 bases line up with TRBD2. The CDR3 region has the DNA TGTGCCAGCAGTTTTTCTCCAGCGGGAGAAGAGCAGTACTTC. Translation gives CASSFSPAGEEQYF.